Listed below are T cell receptor beta chains from one sample, sequenced in a study of shared clonotypes between healthy human individuals. TCRdb keeps only in-frame clones here, not all; method: immunoSEQ multiplex PCR. The sample records around 2.3 million clones, roughly 95% being singletons. Material for sequencing was naive CD4+ T cells sorted from blood. Every receptor here comes from a man between 18 and 35 years old in good health. Each CDR3 is given with its conserved first and last residue. Each record gives: CDR3 DNA, CDR3 protein, clone size, V gene, J gene, D gene. The D gene is left open where the match is weak. Where a row states a size, it is once, few, many or the class of an expanded clone; other rows omit it.

CDR3 DNA: TGTGCCAGCTCAAGAGGAAGTTTGAACACTGAAGCTTTCTTT
CDR3 protein: CASSRGSLNTEAFF
clone size: NA
V gene: TRBV11-2
J gene: TRBJ1-1
D gene: NA

CDR3 DNA: TGTGCCAGTAGTAAAAAGACAGGTTTCACTGAAGCTTTCTTT
CDR3 protein: CASSKKTGFTEAFF
clone size: once
V gene: TRBV19
J gene: TRBJ1-1
D gene: NA

CDR3 DNA: TGTGCCAGCAGTGTTGAGATAGGGGACTATGGCTACACCTTC
CDR3 protein: CASSVEIGDYGYTF
clone size: NA
V gene: TRBV6-4
J gene: TRBJ1-2
D gene: NA

CDR3 DNA: TGTGCCAGCAGCTTGGCCCGTCAGGGGGGCACTGAAGCTTTCTTT
CDR3 protein: CASSLARQGGTEAFF
clone size: NA
V gene: TRBV5-4
J gene: TRBJ1-1
D gene: TRBD1

CDR3 DNA: TGTGCCAGCAGCCGGGACCGAAGTAGAGAGACCCAGTACTTC
CDR3 protein: CASSRDRSRETQYF
clone size: NA
V gene: TRBV6-5
J gene: TRBJ2-5
D gene: NA

CDR3 DNA: TGTGCCAGCAGGCCGGACAGGGTACCCGAGCAGTACTTC
CDR3 protein: CASRPDRVPEQYF
clone size: NA
V gene: TRBV6-1
J gene: TRBJ2-7
D gene: TRBD1

CDR3 DNA: TGCGCCAGCCGTGTGGGCACAGATACGCAGTATTTT
CDR3 protein: CASRVGTDTQYF
clone size: NA
V gene: TRBV5-1
J gene: TRBJ2-3
D gene: NA

CDR3 DNA: TGTGCCAGTTCACGGGCTAGCGTGACTTCGAAAGGCTCAGATACGCAGTATTTT
CDR3 protein: CASSRASVTSKGSDTQYF
clone size: NA
V gene: TRBV18
J gene: TRBJ2-3
D gene: NA

CDR3 DNA: TGTGCCACCAGGGGGGGAGTACCCTATAATTCACCCCTCCACTTT
CDR3 protein: CATRGGVPYNSPLHF
clone size: NA
V gene: TRBV15
J gene: TRBJ1-6
D gene: NA

CDR3 DNA: TGTGCCAGCACCTATCTTAGTGGCCTCACAGATACGCAGTATTTT
CDR3 protein: CASTYLSGLTDTQYF
clone size: NA
V gene: TRBV5-6
J gene: TRBJ2-3
D gene: NA

CDR3 DNA: TGTGCCAGCAGTGAGGGCGGACGGGAGCTGTTTTTT
CDR3 protein: CASSEGGRELFF
clone size: NA
V gene: TRBV2
J gene: TRBJ2-2
D gene: NA

CDR3 DNA: TGTGCCAGCGCCAGGGGGACAAAAATCTCCTACGAGCAGTACTTC
CDR3 protein: CASARGTKISYEQYF
clone size: NA
V gene: TRBV6-5
J gene: TRBJ2-7
D gene: TRBD1

CDR3 DNA: TGTGCCAGCAGCTTCAGCGGCACAGGGGCCGACGAGCAGTACTTC
CDR3 protein: CASSFSGTGADEQYF
clone size: NA
V gene: TRBV7-3
J gene: TRBJ2-7
D gene: TRBD1

CDR3 DNA: TGTGCCAGCAGCTTAGAAGACAAGCAGTTCTTC
CDR3 protein: CASSLEDKQFF
clone size: NA
V gene: TRBV7-9
J gene: TRBJ2-1
D gene: NA

CDR3 DNA: TGCGCCAGCAGCCAGACAGGGGGCGGGGAGCTGTTTTTT
CDR3 protein: CASSQTGGGELFF
clone size: NA
V gene: TRBV4-3
J gene: TRBJ2-2
D gene: TRBD1

CDR3 DNA: TGTGCCTGGAGTGTAAAGGCAGGGGACACCGGGGAGCTGTTTTTT
CDR3 protein: CAWSVKAGDTGELFF
clone size: NA
V gene: TRBV30
J gene: TRBJ2-2
D gene: NA

CDR3 DNA: TGTGCCAGCAGCTTAGGGGGAACCCCCTATGGCTACACCTTC
CDR3 protein: CASSLGGTPYGYTF
clone size: NA
V gene: TRBV7-2
J gene: TRBJ1-2
D gene: NA

CDR3 DNA: TGTGCCAGCAGTCGGGGACAGGGGGCCACTGAAGCTTTCTTT
CDR3 protein: CASSRGQGATEAFF
clone size: once
V gene: TRBV6-5
J gene: TRBJ1-1
D gene: TRBD1

CDR3 DNA: TGTGCCAGCAGTGGTCATAGCGGGAGGGCCTACGAGCAGTACTTC
CDR3 protein: CASSGHSGRAYEQYF
clone size: NA
V gene: TRBV2
J gene: TRBJ2-7
D gene: TRBD2

CDR3 DNA: TGTGCCAGCAGCTTAAGCTTGAGGTTAGCGGGGCAATCGGAGCAGTTCTTC
CDR3 protein: CASSLSLRLAGQSEQFF
clone size: NA
V gene: TRBV7-6
J gene: TRBJ2-1
D gene: TRBD2

CDR3 DNA: TGTGCCAGCAGCCAGTTAAGGGCAGCGAACACCGGGGAGCTGTTTTTT
CDR3 protein: CASSQLRAANTGELFF
clone size: NA
V gene: TRBV7-9
J gene: TRBJ2-2
D gene: NA

CDR3 DNA: TGTGCCAGCAGTTTCGGTGGGACGTATCAAGAGACCCAGTACTTC
CDR3 protein: CASSFGGTYQETQYF
clone size: NA
V gene: TRBV6-6
J gene: TRBJ2-5
D gene: NA

CDR3 DNA: TGTGCCAGCTCCTGGGAACAGGGGGGCAATCAGCCCCAGCATTTT
CDR3 protein: CASSWEQGGNQPQHF
clone size: NA
V gene: TRBV18
J gene: TRBJ1-5
D gene: TRBD1

CDR3 DNA: TGTGCCAGCAGTTTATCTATTTCTACAGGGGGCCCCCCAATTTTC
CDR3 protein: CASSLSISTGGPPIF
clone size: NA
V gene: TRBV27
J gene: TRBJ2-7
D gene: TRBD1

CDR3 DNA: TGTGCCAGCACAGGACAGGGTATGGACGGCACTGAAGCTTTCTTT
CDR3 protein: CASTGQGMDGTEAFF
clone size: NA
V gene: TRBV2
J gene: TRBJ1-1
D gene: TRBD1

CDR3 DNA: TGCGCCAGCAGCTTGGTGCTAGATACGCAGTATTTT
CDR3 protein: CASSLVLDTQYF
clone size: NA
V gene: TRBV5-1
J gene: TRBJ2-3
D gene: NA

CDR3 DNA: TGTGCCAGCACCCCCATCAGTCGGGAGCGGGAAGAGACCCAGTACTTC
CDR3 protein: CASTPISREREETQYF
clone size: NA
V gene: TRBV2
J gene: TRBJ2-5
D gene: NA

CDR3 DNA: TGTGCCAGTAAGACGTGGGAGACCCAGTACTTC
CDR3 protein: CASKTWETQYF
clone size: NA
V gene: TRBV19
J gene: TRBJ2-5
D gene: NA

CDR3 DNA: TGTGCCAGCAGCGGACGGGGACAGGTCTATGGCTACACCTTC
CDR3 protein: CASSGRGQVYGYTF
clone size: NA
V gene: TRBV9
J gene: TRBJ1-2
D gene: TRBD1